This entry concerns a single TCR beta chain. Its specificity is not known. TCRdb called the PCR reads again in MiXCR, with one record for every CDR3 protein. Among approximately 500,000 distinct CDR3 sequences, roughly 26% were seen once, and the ten largest hold under 0.85%. The entry originates in a study of molecular identifiers for immune sequencing clone quantification. Study-level findings and limits: In CMV-specific effectors, clones above 20 copies held over 99% of molecules; naive, under 1%.

CDR1 MNHEY and CDR2 SVGAGI come from the germline V gene. The V end was cut by 0 bases, the J end by 0 bases, with 6 bases between. The CDR3 consists of 16 residues. Input for naive CD8 libraries was about 19,000 to 1,100,000 sorted cells; the RNA fraction used was 10%, 30% or 50%. Naive CD8 T cells were sorted as CD8+CD4-CCR7+CD45RA+. What was sequenced was naive CD8+ T cells from blood, with Jurkat cell RNA spiked in. Subset of the sample: FACS-sorted CD8+CD4-CCR7+CD45RA+ naive T cells. V usage is TRBV6-5 and J usage is TRBJ1-6; D is uncertain. The source is a human donor in good health. Some libraries in this study had Jurkat cell RNA spiked in. The chain's CDR3 is CASSYSTASYNSPLHF. The CDR3 DNA reads TGTGCCAGCAGTTACTCTACAGCCTCCTATAATTCACCCCTCCACTTT.